A selection of T cell receptor beta chains follows, all from one sample in a study of spatial heterogeneity in lung cancer. TCRdb called the 5' RACE reads again in MiXCR, with one record for every CDR3 protein. The data show around 16,000 distinct CDR3 sequences, with about 6.8% seen just once and about 19% held by the top ten. The source material was lung tumor tissue, sampled at surgery. These receptors all come from a female donor with early-stage non-small cell lung cancer. The CDR3 runs from the conserved cysteine through the conserved F or W. A D gene is named only where the DNA matches it firmly. Clone size is not always given. Where it is, it says once, few, many or a class for expanded clones.

D gene	clone size	J gene	V gene	CDR3 DNA	CDR3 protein
-	-	TRBJ2-3	TRBV7-9	TGTGCCAGCAGCTTGGAGGGATCTAGAACAGATACGCAGTATTTT	CASSLEGSRTDTQYF
TRBD1	many	TRBJ2-1	TRBV11-3	TGTGCCAGCAGCTTAGATCCCCGGACAGGGGTTCTTGAGCAGTTCTTC	CASSLDPRTGVLEQFF
TRBD2	many	TRBJ2-3	TRBV29-1	TGCAGCGGACTAGCGGGGGATTTTACAGATACGCAGTATTTT	CSGLAGDFTDTQYF
TRBD1	hyperexpanded	TRBJ1-1	TRBV5-1	TGCGCCAGCAGCTTGGGAACAGGGGGGATGACTGAAGCTTTCTTT	CASSLGTGGMTEAFF
-	few	TRBJ1-5	TRBV6-2/TRBV6-3	TGTGCCAGCTGTTTTGACACGGCCAATCAGCCCCAGCATTTT	CASCFDTANQPQHF
-	many	TRBJ1-6	TRBV9	TGTGCCAGCAGCGTACAGGGTTCACCCCTCCACTTT	CASSVQGSPLHF
-	medium-sized	TRBJ1-1	TRBV20-1	TGCAGTGCCTCCTTAGGTCAATTCACTGAAGCTTTCTTT	CSASLGQFTEAFF
-	many	TRBJ1-5	TRBV7-2	TGTGCCAGCAGCCGGGACACTTCGGTTCCCAGGCCCCAGCATTTT	CASSRDTSVPRPQHF
TRBD2	medium-sized	TRBJ2-7	TRBV4-2	TGTGCCAGCAGCCAAGAGCGCGGCGGGGGGGACTACGAGCAGTACTTC	CASSQERGGGDYEQYF
-	-	TRBJ2-5	TRBV11-3	TGTGCCAGCAGCTTCAGTGTCCAAGAGACCCAGTACTTC	CASSFSVQETQYF
-	many	TRBJ2-7	TRBV28	TGTGCCAGCAGCTCACACTACGAGCAGTACTTC	CASSSHYEQYF
TRBD2	few	TRBJ2-5	TRBV6-5	TGTGCCAGCAGCCGGCGGGGGGAGACCCAGTACTTC	CASSRRGETQYF
-	many	TRBJ2-5	TRBV3-1	TGTGCCAGCAGCCTGGGCAGGGTGGAGACCCAGTACTTC	CASSLGRVETQYF
TRBD2	many	TRBJ2-5	TRBV7-3	TGTGCCAGCAGCTTAATGGGCCCTAGCGGGGGGCCCGAGGCCGAGACCCAGTACTTC	CASSLMGPSGGPEAETQYF
TRBD1	many	TRBJ2-2	TRBV6-6	TGTGCCAGCAGTTACGATGGGACAGGCGGGGAGCTGTTTTTT	CASSYDGTGGELFF
TRBD2	many	TRBJ2-5	TRBV3-1	TGTGCCAGCAGCGCCACTACGGGACTAGCGGGGGTACAAGAGACCCAGTACTTC	CASSATTGLAGVQETQYF
-	many	TRBJ1-5	TRBV2	TGTGCCAGCAGTGACACGGGGGCGCGGCAGCCCCAGCATTTT	CASSDTGARQPQHF
-	many	TRBJ2-1	TRBV11-1	TGTGCCAGCAGCTTAGCGCGCCTGGGGACTGAGCAGTTCTTC	CASSLARLGTEQFF
-	-	TRBJ1-3	TRBV3-1	TGTGCCAGCAGCCGTTTTTCCGGAAACACCATATATTTT	CASSRFSGNTIYF
TRBD2	-	TRBJ2-3	TRBV10-2	TGCGCCAGCAGTGTCTTACGGGGGGGTAGCACAGATACGCAGTATTTT	CASSVLRGGSTDTQYF
-	medium-sized	TRBJ1-5	TRBV6-1	TGTGCCAGCAGCCTTGACGGACGACAGCCCCAGCATTTT	CASSLDGRQPQHF
-	many	TRBJ2-5	TRBV2	TGTGCCAGCAGTGAGATAGCAGTGGGGCAAGAGACCCAGTACTTC	CASSEIAVGQETQYF
-	many	TRBJ1-1	TRBV6-6	TGTGCCAGCAGTTACCCAGGGTATCCGAACACTGAAGCTTTCTTT	CASSYPGYPNTEAFF
TRBD2	many	TRBJ2-1	TRBV7-9	TGTGCCAGCAGCACCCAACTAGCGGGGGAAGCCTACAATGAGCAGTTCTTC	CASSTQLAGEAYNEQFF
TRBD2	many	TRBJ2-5	TRBV3-1	TGTGCCAGCAGCCAAGATGTGCGGGGGGACCAAGAGACCCAGTACTTC	CASSQDVRGDQETQYF
-	-	TRBJ2-7	TRBV11-2	TGTGCCAGCAGCCCTGGCGTGGATTCCTACGAGCAGTACTTC	CASSPGVDSYEQYF
-	many	TRBJ2-5	TRBV6-5	TGTGCCAGCAGTTACGAGTCGGACGTCGAGGAGGAGACCCAGTACTTC	CASSYESDVEEETQYF
-	many	TRBJ2-1	TRBV5-5	TGTGCCAGCAGCTCCGTACAGGGAAACAATGAGCAGTTCTTC	CASSSVQGNNEQFF
-	-	TRBJ1-5	TRBV18	TGTGCCAGCTCACCAGGGAATAGCAATCAGCCCCAGCATTTT	CASSPGNSNQPQHF
-	many	TRBJ2-1	TRBV25-1	TGTGCCAGCAGTGATCAGGGTCCCAGCTCCTACAATGAGCAGTTCTTC	CASSDQGPSSYNEQFF
-	many	TRBJ2-3	TRBV6-6	TGTGCCAGCACCAACGGGGCGGGGACCACAGATACGCAGTATTTT	CASTNGAGTTDTQYF
TRBD1	many	TRBJ1-6	TRBV12-3/TRBV12-4	TGTGCCAGCAGTCCCGGGACAGGAGATAATTCACCCCTCCACTTT	CASSPGTGDNSPLHF